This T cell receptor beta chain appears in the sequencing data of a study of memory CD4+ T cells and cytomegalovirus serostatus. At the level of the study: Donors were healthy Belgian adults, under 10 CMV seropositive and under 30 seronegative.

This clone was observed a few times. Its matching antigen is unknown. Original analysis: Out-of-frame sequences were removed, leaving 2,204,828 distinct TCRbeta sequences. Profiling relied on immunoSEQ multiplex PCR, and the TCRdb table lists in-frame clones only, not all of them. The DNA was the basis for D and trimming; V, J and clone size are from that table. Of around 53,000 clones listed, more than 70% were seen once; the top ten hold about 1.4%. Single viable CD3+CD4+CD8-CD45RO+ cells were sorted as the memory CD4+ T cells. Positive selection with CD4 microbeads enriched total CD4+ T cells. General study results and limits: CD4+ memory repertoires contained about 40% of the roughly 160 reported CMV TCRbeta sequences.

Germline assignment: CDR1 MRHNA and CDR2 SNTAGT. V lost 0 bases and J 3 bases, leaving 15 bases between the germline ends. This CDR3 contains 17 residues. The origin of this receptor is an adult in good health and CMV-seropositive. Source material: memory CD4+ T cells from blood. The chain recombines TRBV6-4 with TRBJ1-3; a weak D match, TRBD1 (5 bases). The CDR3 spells CASSDSEQVKYGNTIYF. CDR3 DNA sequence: TGTGCCAGCAGTGACTCGGAACAGGTGAAGTATGGAAACACCATATATTTT.